This entry lists 32 T cell receptor beta chains sequenced from one sample in a study of cytomegalovirus exposure and HLA in healthy donors listed by TCRdb under 2017. Library preparation used the immunoSEQ multiplex PCR assay. A mixture of 60 forward primers for TCR Vbeta segments and 13 reverse primers for TCR Jbeta segments was used in the multiplex PCR. In TCRdb, the immuneACCESS table is reduced to in-frame sequences with V and J assigned. These tables do not hold every clone; where another copy was compared, an unresolved V gene accounts for under half, and the others remain unexplained. This sample holds around 200,000 clones; more than 60% were observed only once. In total, the top ten clones hold 15% to 18% of the sample. Sequenced sample: PBMCs. Every receptor here comes from a man aged 40-49 years in good health and CMV-seronegative.

The chain employs TRBV5-6 and TRBJ2-7; the D is unclear. V was shortened by 0 bases and J by 1 base, with 11 bases between the two germline ends. Germline CDR1 SGHDT, CDR2 YYEEEE. The CDR3 sequence is 15 residues long. In DNA, the CDR3 is TGTGCCAGCAGCTTGGGTCTAGTGGTTTCCTACGAGCAGTACTTC. It encodes CASSLGLVVSYEQYF.

The chain combines TRBV27 with TRBJ2-6; 12 nucleotides align to TRBD1. CDR3 size: 17 residues. In germline, CDR1 is MNHEY, CDR2 SMNVEV (reference sequence). J lost 4 bases, V lost 6 bases, and 7 bases had no gene match. CDR3 DNA sequence: TGTGCCAGCAGCCCGGGACAGGGGGCGCTAGGGGCCAACGTCCTGACTTTC. It codes for CASSPGQGALGANVLTF.

This chain uses TRBV12-5 with TRBJ2-1, with D possibly TRBD2 on 5 matching bases. The CDR3 runs 14 residues. Trimming cost V 1 base and J 9 bases, with 13 bases left between them. Germline V CDR1 and CDR2: LGHNT, FRNRAP. CDR3 protein: CASGLEVTAGEQFF. CDR3 sequence (DNA): TGTGCTAGTGGTTTGGAGGTCACGGCGGGTGAGCAGTTCTTC.

The chain recombines TRBV28 with TRBJ1-2, with 10 bases aligning to TRBD1. With V trimmed by 1 base and J by 5 bases, 7 bases remained unmatched. The germline V gene has CDR1 MDHEN and CDR2 SYDVKM. The CDR3 has 16 residues. The chain's CDR3 is CASSLSSGTGEYGYTF. The CDR3 DNA sequence: TGTGCCAGCAGTTTATCCTCCGGGACAGGGGAATATGGCTACACCTTC.

This clone appeared a single time. This chain uses TRBV5-6 with TRBJ2-5, with 7 positions matching TRBD1. The DNA end is more similar to TRBJ2-7, so the J call may be wrong. This CDR3 has 15 residues. Germline V lookup: CDR1 SGHDT, CDR2 YYEEEE. CDR3: CASSSDRVGNYEQYF. CDR3 DNA sequence: TGTGCCAGCAGCTCTGACAGGGTAGGAAACTACGAGCAGTACTTC.

J is TRBJ2-3 and V is TRBV2, with D unresolved. CDR1 and CDR2 (germline): SNHLY, FYNNEI. V was trimmed by 4 bases and J by 0 bases, leaving 11 bases between them. CDR3 size: 15 residues. This CDR3 reads CASSVDTSSTDTQYF. CDR3 sequence (DNA): TGTGCCAGCAGTGTAGACACCTCTAGCACAGATACGCAGTATTTT.

This clone appeared a single time. V usage is TRBV28 and J usage is TRBJ2-3, with a weak D call TRBD2 (5 bases). V was pared by 5 bases and J by 7 bases, with 22 bases between. CDR1 MDHEN and CDR2 SYDVKM come from the germline V gene. The CDR3 length is 16 residues. The CDR3, as DNA: TGTGCCAGCAGTCTGCAGCGAGGGAGAATGACAAATACGCAGTATTTT. Translated: CASSLQRGRMTNTQYF.

V usage is TRBV6-1 and J usage is TRBJ2-3; a possible D gene is TRBD2 (5 bases). CDR3 size: 16 residues. Trimming left V 0 bases short and J 5 bases short, with 15 bases between. In germline, CDR1 is MNHNS, CDR2 SASEGT. The CDR3 DNA reads as TGTGCCAGCAGTGAAGCGTTGACTGGAGGTCGAGATACGCAGTATTTT. Translation: CASSEALTGGRDTQYF.

This chain links TRBV5-4 with TRBJ2-7, with D hard to call. There are 12 residues in the CDR3. Germline V lookup: CDR1 SGHNT, CDR2 YYREEE (reference sequence). Trimming shortened V by 3 bases and J by 2 bases, and 6 bases separated the two germline ends. CDR3 in DNA: TGTGCCAGCAGCTACGGTACCTACGAGCAGTACTTC. This sequence encodes CASSYGTYEQYF.

The J gene is TRBJ2-3, the V gene TRBV7-2, with a weak D call TRBD2 (5 bases). The CDR3 is 14 residues long. The V and J ends lost 4 bases and 2 bases respectively, with 10 bases between them. Germline CDR1 SGHTA, CDR2 FQGNSA. The CDR3: CASSSRDYTDTQYF. CDR3 in DNA: TGTGCCAGCAGCTCCCGGGATTACACAGATACGCAGTATTTT.

This clone was counted once. V is TRBV4-1 and J is TRBJ2-7; weak D call: TRBD1 (6 bases). The germline V gene has CDR1 MGHRA and CDR2 YSYEKL. V lost 0 bases, J lost 7 bases, and 16 bases lay in between. This CDR3 region has 15 residues. CDR3 DNA: TGCGCCAGCAGCCAAGATCAGGCAGGGGCAGAAGAGCAGTACTTC. It codes for CASSQDQAGAEEQYF.

The CDR3: CASSFTSYPYEQYF. Here the CDR3 DNA reads TGTGCCAGCAGCTTTACTTCGTACCCCTACGAGCAGTACTTC. This chain connects TRBV5-6 to TRBJ2-7; D gene unclear. The CDR3 sequence is 14 residues long. Germline-derived CDR1 and CDR2 are SGHDT and YYEEEE. V shed 2 bases and J shed 2 bases, with 11 bases lying between them.

The gene calls are TRBV7-9 and TRBJ2-7, with 7 bases fitting TRBD2. Germline CDR1 SEHNR, CDR2 FQNEAQ (reference sequence). J gave up 5 bases and V 6 bases, and 7 bases lay outside the gene matches. The CDR3 spans 13 residues. The CDR3: CASRSGLEDEQYF. CDR3 in DNA: TGTGCCAGCAGGTCTGGACTAGAGGACGAGCAGTACTTC.

V gene TRBV14 combines with J gene TRBJ2-2; TRBD1 agrees at 7 bases. This CDR3 has 15 residues. V was pared by 4 bases and J by 4 bases, with 6 bases of the junction left unmatched. Germline-derived CDR1 and CDR2 are SGHDN and FVKESK. The CDR3 nucleotides are TGTGCCAGCAGCCGAATAGGGGGCAGCACCGGGGAGCTGTTTTTT. Protein: CASSRIGGSTGELFF.

This clone was counted between two and nine times. The rearrangement links TRBV7-3 to TRBJ2-5, with 8 nucleotides matching TRBD2. CDR3 length equals 15 residues. In germline, CDR1 is SGHTA, CDR2 FQGTGA. J lost 1 base, V lost 2 bases, and 3 bases had no gene match. CDR3 sequence: CASSLSGGPQETQYF. The CDR3 nucleotides are TGTGCCAGCAGCTTATCGGGGGGGCCCCAAGAGACCCAGTACTTC.

This chain joins TRBV4-1 and TRBJ1-1; 7 nucleotides match TRBD1. There are 14 residues in the CDR3. Germline-derived CDR1 and CDR2 are MGHRA and YSYEKL. V was pared by 6 bases and J by 0 bases, with 4 bases of the junction left unmatched. The chain's CDR3 is CASRPGQMNTEAFF. The DNA of the CDR3 is TGCGCCAGCAGACCGGGACAGATGAACACTGAAGCTTTCTTT.

The gene calls are TRBV28 and TRBJ2-7, with D maybe TRBD1 (5 bases). Germline CDR1 reads MDHEN; CDR2 reads SYDVKM. The CDR3 runs 15 residues. DNA for the CDR3: TGTGCGAGCTCCCCCCAGGGAACCTTGACCTACGAGCAGTACTTC. Translation gives CASSPQGTLTYEQYF.

The rearrangement uses TRBV10-3 and TRBJ1-4, with D possibly being TRBD1 (5 bases). There are 13 residues in the CDR3. Per the germline V gene, CDR1 is ENHRY and CDR2 is SYGVKD. Trimming took off 6 bases at V and 6 bases at J, with 11 bases between the two ends. In DNA form, the CDR3 reads TGTGCCATCAGGGACACTGATGATGAAAAACTGTTTTTT. As protein: CAIRDTDDEKLFF.

The chain carries TRBV14 and TRBJ1-1, with D unresolved. CDR3 length: 14 amino acids. The ends were cut back, 0 bases at V and 3 bases at J, with 8 bases in the middle. In germline, CDR1 is SGHDN, CDR2 FVKESK. In DNA form, the CDR3 reads TGTGCCAGCAGCCAAGATGCGGACTACACTGAAGCTTTCTTT. Translating it yields CASSQDADYTEAFF.

A single count supports this clone. The gene calls are TRBV7-3 and TRBJ2-3, with D tentatively TRBD1 (5 bases). The V and J ends lost 5 bases and 0 bases respectively, with 9 bases between them. There are 14 residues in the CDR3. Germline CDR1 SGHTA, CDR2 FQGTGA. CDR3 sequence reads: CASSPGLSTDTQYF. The CDR3 nucleotides are TGTGCCAGCAGCCCAGGGCTCAGCACAGATACGCAGTATTTT.

This chain uses TRBV9 with TRBJ2-5, with TRBD2 as a possible D gene (6 bases). Trimming shortened V by 0 bases and J by 3 bases, and 12 bases separated the two germline ends. The germline V gene encodes CDR1 SGDLS and CDR2 YYNGEE. The CDR3 sequence is 15 residues long. The CDR3 loop is CASSVGVRGKETQYF. In DNA, the CDR3 is TGTGCCAGCAGCGTAGGTGTGCGGGGCAAAGAGACCCAGTACTTC.

This clone has a handful of counts. The chain links TRBV5-6 to TRBJ1-1; no clear D gene. The germline CDR1 and CDR2 sequences are SGHDT and YYEEEE. This CDR3 region has 14 residues. With 2 bases removed from V and 1 base from J, the gap between germline ends came to 9 bases. The CDR3 sequence is CASSFVSQNTEAFF. CDR3 DNA: TGTGCCAGCAGCTTTGTCAGTCAGAACACTGAAGCTTTCTTT.

In this sample, this clone turned up a few times. Different DNA sequences within this sample yield the same CDR3. This chain uses TRBV9 with TRBJ1-2; TRBD1 agrees at 7 bases. J lost 4 bases, V lost 0 bases, and 0 bases had no gene match. Germline V gene sequence: CDR1 SGDLS, CDR2 YYNGEE. The CDR3 contains 13 residues. The CDR3 loop reads CASSVAGGYGYTF. In DNA form, the CDR3 reads TGTGCCAGCAGCGTAGCAGGGGGCTATGGCTACACCTTC.

This sequence joins TRBV7-2 and TRBJ1-6, with D perhaps matching TRBD1 (5 bases). The CDR3 is 16 amino acids. V dropped 1 base and J dropped 7 bases, with 14 bases sitting between them. CDR1 SGHTA and CDR2 FQGNSA come from the germline V gene. CDR3 loop: CASSLGWGSGNSPLHF. The DNA for the CDR3 is TGTGCCAGCAGCTTAGGATGGGGCTCCGGGAATTCACCCCTCCACTTT.

The rearrangement uses TRBV11-2 and TRBJ2-7; D gene uncertain. CDR1 and CDR2 from the germline V gene are SGHAT and FQNNGV. The CDR3 consists of 11 residues. V lost 3 bases to trimming and J lost 2 bases, with 2 bases between them. CDR3 region: CASSFTYEQYF. The DNA of the CDR3 is TGTGCCAGCAGCTTCACCTACGAGCAGTACTTC.

The genes are TRBV29-1 and TRBJ1-1, with D unclear. Trimming cost V 3 bases and J 11 bases, with 4 bases left between them. Germline assignment: CDR1 SQVTM and CDR2 ANQGSEA. The CDR3 length is 8 residues. This CDR3 is CSVDSAFF. The CDR3 region has the DNA TGCAGCGTTGACAGTGCTTTCTTT.

The genes are TRBV6-5 and TRBJ2-3; D not certain. Deletions cut 0 bases from V and 2 bases from J, with 9 bases between. The V gene's germline CDR1 is MNHEY and CDR2 SVGAGI. CDR3 size: 15 residues. CDR3 nucleotide sequence: TGTGCCAGCAGTTACTCGGGCAGCCCCACAGATACGCAGTATTTT. It encodes CASSYSGSPTDTQYF.

The rearrangement joins TRBV2 to TRBJ2-1; D possibly corresponds to TRBD2 (5 bases). Germline loops: CDR1 SNHLY, CDR2 FYNNEI. The CDR3 length is 11 residues. The V and J ends lost 6 bases and 7 bases respectively, with 7 bases between them. The CDR3 sequence is CASRRRNEQFF. The CDR3 nucleotides read TGTGCCAGCAGGAGGAGGAATGAGCAGTTCTTC.

The chain carries TRBV7-7 and TRBJ2-5, with TRBD2 matching over 13 bases. V shed 1 base, J shed 0 bases, and the junction held 2 bases outside the gene matches. Germline V lookup: CDR1 SSHAT, CDR2 FNYEAQ (reference sequence). The CDR3 runs to 17 residues. CDR3 bases: TGTGCCAGCAGCTTAGAACTAGCGGGGGGGAACCAAGAGACCCAGTACTTC. It is translated as CASSLELAGGNQETQYF.

This clone was recorded a few times. The same CDR3 can be traced to other DNA sequences in this sample. The chain links TRBV5-1 to TRBJ2-3; TRBD1 is a possible D gene (5 bases). Looked up from germline, CDR1 is SGHRS and CDR2 is YFSETQ. The CDR3 loop spans 15 amino acids. The V end lost 0 bases, the J end lost 0 bases, and 8 bases lay between the germline ends. The CDR3 reads CASSLGAGSTDTQYF. DNA of the CDR3: TGCGCCAGCAGCTTGGGTGCAGGGAGCACAGATACGCAGTATTTT.

The V gene is TRBV5-1, the J gene TRBJ2-7; 10 positions agree with TRBD2. Per germline, CDR1 SGHRS and CDR2 YFSETQ. CDR3 length equals 17 residues. The V and J ends lost 4 bases and 2 bases, in that order; junction bases with no gene match: 12. The CDR3 coding sequence is TGCGCCAGCAGCCCCTCGGTGTTTAGCGGGGGGACCTACGAGCAGTACTTC. Its translation: CASSPSVFSGGTYEQYF.

The genes are TRBV19 and TRBJ1-4; D call uncertain. Trimming left V 5 bases short and J 3 bases short, with 10 bases between. CDR1 and CDR2 from the germline V gene are LNHDA and SQIVND (reference sequence). The CDR3 contains 14 residues. The CDR3 bases are TGTGCCAGTAGTCTTCCGGGAGCTAATGAAAAACTGTTTTTT. Translated, it gives CASSLPGANEKLFF.